The clone carrying this T cell receptor (beta chain) has more than one count but fewer than ten. MiXCR was run by TCRdb on the PCR reads, yielding one entry per CDR3 protein. The table has just under 650,000 distinct CDR3 sequences, 15% to 20% seen once. This entry is derived from a study of molecular identifiers for immune sequencing clone quantification. This CDR3 has 14 residues. Per germline, CDR1 SEHNR and CDR2 FQNEAQ (reference sequence). V lost 5 bases, J lost 3 bases, and 13 bases lay in between. The chain carries TRBV7-9 and TRBJ1-2; D may be TRBD1 (5 bases). The sequence was obtained from a human donor in good health. Some libraries in this study had Jurkat cell RNA spiked in. The sequenced material came from naive CD8+ T cells from blood, with Jurkat cell RNA spiked in. Subset defined: FACS-sorted CD8+CD4-CCR7+CD45RA+ naive T cells. The CDR3 sequence: CASSPRDGDYGYTF. CDR3 coding DNA: TGTGCCAGCAGCCCCCGGGACGGAGACTATGGCTACACCTTC. The whole variable domain, remainder taken from reference TRBV7-9 and TRBJ1-2, is DTGVSQNPRHKITKRGQNVTFRCDPISEHNRLYWYRQTLGQGPEFLTYFQNEAQLEKSRLLSDRFSAERPKGSFSTLEIQRTEQGDSAMYLCASSPRDGDYGYTFGSGTRLTVV.